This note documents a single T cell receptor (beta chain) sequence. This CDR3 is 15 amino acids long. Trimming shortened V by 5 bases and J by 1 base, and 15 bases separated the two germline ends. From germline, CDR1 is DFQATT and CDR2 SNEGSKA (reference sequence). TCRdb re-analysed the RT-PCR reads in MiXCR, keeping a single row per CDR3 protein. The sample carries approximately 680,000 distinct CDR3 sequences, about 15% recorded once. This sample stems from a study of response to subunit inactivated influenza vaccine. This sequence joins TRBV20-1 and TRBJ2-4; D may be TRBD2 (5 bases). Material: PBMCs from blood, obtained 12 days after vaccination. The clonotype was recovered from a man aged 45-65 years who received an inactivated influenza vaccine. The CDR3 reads CSALAPGRAKNIQYF. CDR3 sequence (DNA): TGCAGTGCTCTAGCCCCCGGGCGGGCCAAAAACATTCAGTACTTC.